This TCR beta chain came from a study of T cell repertoires in cytomegalovirus infection. Study outcomes and limitations: The ex vivo response was dominated by HLA-C-restricted CMV-specific TCR beta clonotypes.

TCRdb passed the reads through MiXCR, listing each CDR3 protein once. The sample contains 150,000 to 200,000 distinct CDR3 sequences, about 21% of which appear only once. CDR3 length: 14 residues. Germline V CDR1 and CDR2: MNHNS, SASEGT. V lost 7 bases and J lost 5; bases outside the gene matches: 7. This clonotype showed up many times. Its antigen remains unknown. The J gene is TRBJ1-4, the V gene TRBV6-1; 7 nucleotides match TRBD1. Sequenced sample: PBMCs. The receptor was isolated from a human donor in good health (CMV status not recorded). Some clones in this sample may be carry-over from other donors' samples. The CDR3 nucleotides are TGTGCCAGCAAACAGGGGAACGCCAATGAAAAACTGTTTTTT. It specifies CASKQGNANEKLFF.